The 21 T cell receptor beta chains below all came from one sample that was sequenced in a study of prognosis after radiotherapy for stage I lung cancer listed by TCRdb under 2021. Sequencing relied on an Illumina HiSeq 3000. Two rounds of multiplex PCR on genomic DNA were used to amplify the TCR beta CDR3 region. The first PCR round used primers specific to each TRBV and TRBJ gene, and the primer sequences were filed in Chinese patent CN105087789A. TCRdb trimmed the raw reads at Q25, called clones with MiXCR and kept productive beta chains. All rows with the same CDR3 protein become a single entry with the most common DNA and genes. The sample table holds roughly 30,000 distinct CDR3 sequences, of which more than 30% were seen once. 25% to 30% of the sample is in the top ten clones. The sample here was PBMCs, taken before or after stereotactic body radiation therapy (not recorded which). Receptor source: a donor aged 50 or older with non-small cell lung cancer.

This clonotype came up many times. CDR3 coding DNA: TGTGCCAGCAGCTCCTTACCCGGGAGCCCAGATACGCAGTATTTT. Translation: CASSSLPGSPDTQYF. The chain couples TRBV7-3 to TRBJ2-3, with D maybe TRBD2 (6 bases). The CDR3 has 15 amino acids. Germline CDR1 and CDR2: SGHTA and FQGTGA. V shed 4 bases and J shed 4 bases, with 15 bases lying between them.

The V and J genes are TRBV28 and TRBJ2-7; D not resolved. Germline assignment: CDR1 MDHEN and CDR2 SYDVKM. V lost 4 bases and J lost 2, with 18 bases in between. The CDR3 runs 16 residues. The DNA for the CDR3 is TGTGCCAGCAGTTCCGAATATAAGACCTATCCCTACGAGCAGTACTTC. It yields the protein CASSSEYKTYPYEQYF.

This clonotype was counted at least ten times. The chain recombines TRBV5-1 with TRBJ2-7, with 10 bases identical to TRBD2. With 3 bases clipped from V and 5 bases from J, the junction kept 8 bases outside the gene matches. This CDR3 spans 15 amino acids. Germline V gives CDR1 SGHRS, CDR2 YFSETQ. CDR3 nucleotide sequence: TGCGCCAGCAGCTGGGTAGCGGGGGGCAAGGACGAGCAGTACTTC. Amino acids: CASSWVAGGKDEQYF.

In the case of this clonotype: A much larger clone lies one base from this, so it may be a read error. The J gene is TRBJ1-1, the V gene TRBV14; D is unresolved. Looked up from germline, CDR1 is SGHDN and CDR2 is FVKESK. This CDR3 is built from 15 residues. DNA of the CDR3: TGTGCCAGCGGCCAACCGATCGGCCCGAACACTGAAGCTTTCTTT. It is translated as CASGQPIGPNTEAFF. Drawing the rest from reference TRBV14 and TRBJ1-1, the complete variable domain is EAGVTQFPSHSVIEKGQTVTLRCDPISGHDNLYWYRRVMGKEIKFLLHFVKESKQDESGMPNNRFLAERTGGTYSTLKVQPAELEDSGVYFCASGQPIGPNTEAFFGQGTRLTVV.

Many counts were recorded for this clonotype. This chain joins TRBV20-1 and TRBJ1-2; 8 positions agree with TRBD1. CDR3 size: 15 residues. V trimming: 2 bases; J trimming: 1 base; junction bases outside the gene matches: 6. The germline CDR1 and CDR2 sequences are DFQATT and SNEGSKA (reference sequence). CDR3 coding DNA: TGCAGTGCTAGACATAGGGACAGGAGTAACTATGGCTACACCTTC. This encodes CSARHRDRSNYGYTF.

A word on this clonotype: One junction end disagrees with the germline gene, perhaps due to a read error. The rearrangement links TRBV6-2 or TRBV6-3 to TRBJ2-3; D is possibly TRBD2 (7 bases). This CDR3 has 15 amino acids. Germline V CDR1 and CDR2: MNHEY, SVGEGT. In nucleotides, the CDR3 is TGTACCAGCAGTCCCGACGGGGGGCCGACAGATACGCAGTGTTTT. Translating it yields CTSSPDGGPTDTQCF.

This clonotype was counted ten times or more. The chain recombines TRBV6-2 or TRBV6-3 with TRBJ1-1; TRBD1 might be the D (6 bases). The CDR3 has 12 amino acids. The germline CDR1 and CDR2 sequences are MNHEY and SVGEGT. With 10 bases removed from V and 1 base from J, the gap between germline ends came to 10 bases. The CDR3 bases are TGTGCCACAGGGGACGCGAACACTGAAGCTTTCTTT. It is translated as CATGDANTEAFF.

In this sample, this clonotype turned up many times. The V gene is TRBV28, the J gene TRBJ1-6; D unclear. This CDR3 has 11 residues. The V gene's germline CDR1 is MDHEN and CDR2 SYDVKM. Trimming stripped 8 bases from V and 7 bases from J, with 6 bases between. CDR3 DNA sequence: TGTGCCAGCCAGCAGAATTCACCCCTCCACTTT. This encodes CASQQNSPLHF.

Ten or more counts support this clonotype. The rearrangement joins TRBV20-1 to TRBJ2-5; unclear D gene. CDR3 length: 13 residues. Germline V gene lookup returns CDR1 DFQATT and CDR2 SNEGSKA (reference sequence). V was clipped by 3 bases and J by 5 bases, with 13 bases between them. The CDR3 sequence is CSASAELEETQYF. Written as DNA, the CDR3 is TGCAGTGCTAGCGCCGAACTTGAGGAGACCCAGTACTTC.

The J gene is TRBJ1-1, the V gene TRBV6-1; 10 bases fit TRBD1. Trimming took 5 bases from V and 0 from J; bases not matched to a gene: 6. This CDR3 spans 16 amino acids. The V gene's germline CDR1 is MNHNS and CDR2 SASEGT. The CDR3 sequence: CASSPDRGHMNTEAFF. The CDR3 region has the DNA TGTGCCAGCAGTCCCGACAGGGGGCATATGAACACTGAAGCTTTCTTT.

Concerning this clonotype: With a much larger clone just one base away, this may be a read error. The chain is built from TRBV6-2 or TRBV6-3 and TRBJ2-4; no firm D call. The CDR3 runs 15 residues. CDR1 is MNHEY, CDR2 SVGEGT, per germline. In DNA, the CDR3 is TGTGCCAGCAGTGAAGCTTGGGTAGCCAAAAACACTCAGTACTTC. Its protein product is CASSEAWVAKNTQYF.

As regards this clonotype: A read error likely explains this, since a far larger clone differs by one base. The chain carries TRBV28 and TRBJ2-5, with 12 bases aligning to TRBD1. The J call could be wrong; TRBJ2-1 is a better fit for the DNA end. There are 14 residues in the CDR3. CDR1 is MDHEN, CDR2 SYDVKM, per germline. CDR3 sequence reads: CSSSPGQGAIEQFF. CDR3 DNA: TGTTCCAGCAGCCCGGGACAGGGGGCTATTGAGCAGTTCTTC.

This clonotype was detected many times. The chain employs TRBV27 and TRBJ2-7; D remains unclear. CDR3 size: 13 residues. Looked up from germline, CDR1 is MNHEY and CDR2 is SMNVEV (reference sequence). Trimming left V 5 bases short and J 2 bases short, with 10 bases between. The CDR3 DNA follows: TGTGCCAGCAGTCCGGGCCCTCCCTACGAGCAGTACTTC. This sequence encodes CASSPGPPYEQYF.

The table lists this clonotype with many counts. J is TRBJ2-1 and V is TRBV25-1, with no clear D. Trimming pared 2 bases from V and 9 bases from J, leaving 17 bases between. There are 15 residues in the CDR3. The germline CDR1 and CDR2 sequences are MGHDK and SYGVNS. In DNA form, the CDR3 reads TGTGCCAGCAGTGAAAGGAGTGGCGGATTCGGTGAGCAGTTCTTC. Protein sequence: CASSERSGGFGEQFF. The full variable domain, its missing parts supplied by reference TRBV25-1 and TRBJ2-1, is EADIYQTPRYLVIGTGKKITLECSQTMGHDKMYWYQQDPGMELHLIHYSYGVNSTEKGDLSSESTVSRIRTEHFPLTLESARPSHTSQYLCASSERSGGFGEQFFGPGTRLTVL.

This clonotype was picked up many times. This CDR3 is CAWSVTGGVEQYF. The CDR3 DNA follows: TGTGCCTGGAGTGTAACAGGGGGCGTCGAGCAGTACTTC. This chain links TRBV30 with TRBJ2-7, with TRBD1 identical over 9 bases. This CDR3 region has 13 residues. The V segment lost 0 bases and the J segment 6 bases; nucleotides outside the gene matches: 3. Germline V lookup: CDR1 GTSNPN, CDR2 SVGIG (reference sequence).

In regard to this clonotype: It may be a read error: a sequence one base away is much more abundant. This CDR3 reads CASSGLLDGYTF. CDR3 in DNA: TGTGCCAGCAGTGGCCTCCTGGATGGCTACACCTTC. V and J are TRBV25-1 and TRBJ1-2; no reliable D call. Trimming took off 4 bases at V and 6 bases at J, with 9 bases between the two ends. In germline, CDR1 is MGHDK, CDR2 SYGVNS. This CDR3 region has 12 residues.

As concerns this clonotype: One end of the junction varies from germline; a read error may be responsible. The chain is built from TRBV6-1 and TRBJ2-2; D gene uncertain. CDR1 and CDR2 (germline): MNHNS, SASEGT. The CDR3 is 13 amino acids. In DNA, the CDR3 is TGTGCTAGCAGCTCAATGAACACCGGGGAGCTGTTTTTT. Its protein product is CASSSMNTGELFF.

This clonotype appeared many times. This chain uses TRBV5-1 with TRBJ2-5, with D uncertain. Germline V gene sequence: CDR1 SGHRS, CDR2 YFSETQ. This CDR3 spans 14 amino acids. The V and J ends lost 4 bases and 2 bases respectively, with 12 bases between them. The CDR3 spells CASSEMARQETQYF. CDR3 nucleotides: TGCGCCAGCAGCGAGATGGCAAGACAAGAGACCCAGTACTTC.

This clonotype was observed at least ten times. J is TRBJ2-3 and V is TRBV5-1; D perhaps matches TRBD2 (6 bases). Germline V gene sequence: CDR1 SGHRS, CDR2 YFSETQ. The CDR3 covers 15 residues. V was cut by 6 bases and J by 3 bases, with 17 bases left in between. The CDR3 here is CASKPRGVGTDTQYF. Written as DNA, the CDR3 is TGCGCCAGCAAACCCCGCGGGGTAGGGACAGATACGCAGTATTTT.

This clonotype occurred many times. The rearrangement links TRBV30 to TRBJ1-4; D not resolved. The CDR3 loop spans 14 amino acids. The germline V gene has CDR1 GTSNPN and CDR2 SVGIG (reference sequence). V was clipped by 2 bases and J by 7 bases, with 14 bases between them. The CDR3 spells CAWSSPAWREKLFF. The CDR3 DNA is TGTGCCTGGAGTAGCCCCGCTTGGCGTGAAAAACTGTTTTTT.

This clonotype showed up many times. This chain uses TRBV20-1 with TRBJ2-3; 12 positions match TRBD2. The CDR3 contains 15 residues. V was pared by 4 bases and J by 2 bases, with 4 bases of the junction left unmatched. Germline V lookup: CDR1 DFQATT, CDR2 SNEGSKA (reference sequence). Here the CDR3 DNA reads TGCAGTGCTACTCTAGCGGGGGGGATCACAGATACGCAGTATTTT. Residues: CSATLAGGITDTQYF.